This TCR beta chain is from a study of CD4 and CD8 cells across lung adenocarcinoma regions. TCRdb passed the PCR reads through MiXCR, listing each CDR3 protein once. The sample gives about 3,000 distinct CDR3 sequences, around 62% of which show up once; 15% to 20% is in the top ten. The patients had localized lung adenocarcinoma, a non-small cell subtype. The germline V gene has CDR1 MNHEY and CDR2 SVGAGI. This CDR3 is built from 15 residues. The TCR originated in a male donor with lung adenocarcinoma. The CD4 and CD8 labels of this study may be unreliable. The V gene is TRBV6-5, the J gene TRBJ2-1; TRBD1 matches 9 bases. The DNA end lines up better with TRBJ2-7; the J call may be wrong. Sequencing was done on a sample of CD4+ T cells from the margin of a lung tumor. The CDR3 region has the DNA TGTGCCAGCAGTTACTCCGGGACAGGGCCCTACGAGCAGTACTTC. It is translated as CASSYSGTGPYEQYF.